The entry that follows covers one T cell receptor beta chain sequence. Antigen unknown. TCRdb called the reads again in MiXCR, with one record for every CDR3 protein. Of roughly 63,000 distinct CDR3 sequences in the sample, less than 25% were seen once. This CDR3 contains 16 residues. CDR1 is SGHRS and CDR2 is YFSETQ in the germline V gene. V was pared by 4 bases and J by 6 bases, with 10 bases of the junction left unmatched. This entry is derived from a study of lung T cells in sarcoidosis with Löfgren's syndrome. Study context: Sarcoidosis features CD4+ T cell accumulation in bronchoalveolar lavage fluid. Repertoire analyses centered on Löfgren's syndrome patients. Study-level points and caveats: TRBV2 was the preferred pairing partner of TRAV12-1, with similar CDR3s. Shared TRAV12-1 and TRBV2 CDR3 motifs were reported across several patients.

This receptor was taken from a human donor with sarcoidosis (Löfgren's syndrome or another form), or a control subject (not recorded which). The specimen was CD4+ T cells from PBMCs. The chain links TRBV5-1 to TRBJ2-2; 9 nucleotides line up with TRBD1. The CDR3 bases are TGCGCCAGCAGCGCCCCCGAGGGGACAGGGTCCGGGGAGCTGTTTTTT. It translates to CASSAPEGTGSGELFF.